This T cell receptor (beta chain) was sequenced for a study of cytomegalovirus exposure and HLA in healthy donors. The CDR3 extends over 17 amino acids. Per the germline V gene, CDR1 is KGHSH and CDR2 is LQKENI. V shed 3 bases and J shed 5 bases, with 20 bases lying between them. A multiplex PCR was run with 60 Vbeta primers and 13 Jbeta primers. Profiled with immunoSEQ multiplex PCR; TCRdb holds only in-frame clones, not every one. The sample lists some 57,000 clones; roughly 60% were seen once. The specimen was PBMCs. The V call is TRBV18, the J call TRBJ2-1; D possibly corresponds to TRBD2 (5 bases). This receptor was taken from a human donor in good health. The CDR3: CASSPLRTRPTDNEQFF. The CDR3 DNA reads as TGTGCCAGCTCACCCCTGCGCACTAGACCAACCGACAATGAGCAGTTCTTC.